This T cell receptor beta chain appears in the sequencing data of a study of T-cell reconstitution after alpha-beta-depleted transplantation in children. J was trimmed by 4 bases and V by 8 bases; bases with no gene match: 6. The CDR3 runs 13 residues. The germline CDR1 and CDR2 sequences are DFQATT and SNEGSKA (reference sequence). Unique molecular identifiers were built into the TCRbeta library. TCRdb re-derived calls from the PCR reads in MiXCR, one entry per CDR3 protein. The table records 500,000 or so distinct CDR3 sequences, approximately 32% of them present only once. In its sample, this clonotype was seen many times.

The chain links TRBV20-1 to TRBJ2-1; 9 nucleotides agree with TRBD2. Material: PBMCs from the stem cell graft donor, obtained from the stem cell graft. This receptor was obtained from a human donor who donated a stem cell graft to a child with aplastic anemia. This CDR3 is CSLGLAGYNEQFF. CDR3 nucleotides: TGCAGTTTAGGGCTAGCGGGATACAATGAGCAGTTCTTC.